Presented here are 7 T cell receptor beta chains from one specimen sequenced in a study of Ad26.COV2.S vaccination and SARS-CoV-2 variants. Produced via immunoSEQ multiplex PCR; TCRdb's table is partial and in-frame only. The data contain approximately 420,000 clones, approximately 90% of them singletons. Treatment in this sample: around 19 received Ad26.COV2.S at low or high dose, single or two shots; several received placebo; per-sample allocation not given. Specimen acquisition occurred on day 63 following the initial vaccine or placebo injection. The sequences come from peripheral blood, collected in a trial of Ad26.COV2.S vaccine versus placebo. Receptors originate from a person aged 18-60 years who received the Ad26.COV2.S COVID-19 vaccine or a placebo.

The chain recombines TRBV3-1 (or the pseudogene TRBV3-2) with TRBJ2-3; 12 bases agree with TRBD2. From germline, CDR1 is LGHDT and CDR2 YNNKEL (reference sequence). CDR3 length: 19 amino acids. Trimming took 0 bases from V and 3 from J; bases not matched to a gene: 10. This chain's CDR3 is CASSQEKLLAGGDTDTQYF. The CDR3 DNA sequence: TGTGCCAGCAGCCAAGAAAAACTCCTAGCGGGGGGGGATACAGATACGCAGTATTTT.

This clone has a handful of counts. The rearrangement links TRBV3-1 (or the pseudogene TRBV3-2) to TRBJ1-6, with 7 positions matching TRBD1. This CDR3 is 15 amino acids long. J gave up 8 bases and V 4 bases, and 8 bases lay outside the gene matches. The germline gives CDR1 LGHDT, CDR2 YNNKEL (reference sequence). The CDR3 is CASSPGTAGDSPLHF. DNA for the CDR3: TGTGCCAGCAGCCCTGGGACAGCCGGCGATTCACCCCTCCACTTT.

This sequence joins TRBV10-3 and TRBJ2-1; TRBD2 aligns across 8 bases. V trimming: 5 bases; J trimming: 3 bases; junction bases outside the gene matches: 3. The CDR3 loop spans 14 amino acids. Germline CDR1 ENHRY, CDR2 SYGVKD. Here the CDR3 DNA reads TGTGCCATCAGTAGGACTAGCATCTACAATGAGCAGTTCTTC. Translating gives CAISRTSIYNEQFF.

The V and J genes are TRBV3-1 (or the pseudogene TRBV3-2) and TRBJ1-2; no reliable D call. Germline CDR1 LGHDT, CDR2 YNNKEL (reference sequence). V was cut by 1 base and J by 5 bases, with 20 bases left in between. The CDR3 runs to 17 residues. The CDR3 is CASSQAFDPWARYGYTF. The CDR3 DNA sequence: TGTGCCAGCAGCCAAGCTTTCGACCCCTGGGCGAGGTATGGCTACACCTTC.

Regarding this clone: The sample holds other DNA sequences that translate to the same CDR3. This chain uses TRBV7-9 with TRBJ1-4; D unclear. Germline lookup yields CDR1 SEHNR and CDR2 FQNEAQ (reference sequence). Trimming pared 1 base from V and 7 bases from J, leaving 4 bases between. CDR3 length equals 12 residues. DNA for the CDR3: TGTGCCAGCAGCTTAGTTGGTGAAAAACTGTTTTTT. Translated: CASSLVGEKLFF.

As to this clone: Different DNA sequences within this sample yield the same CDR3. This chain's CDR3 is CASSLAGARYEQYF. CDR3 coding DNA: TGTGCCAGCAGCTTGGCCGGGGCTAGGTACGAGCAGTACTTC. The J gene is TRBJ2-7, the V gene TRBV5-4, with D possibly called TRBD1 or TRBD2 (5 bases each). In germline, CDR1 is SGHNT, CDR2 YYREEE (reference sequence). The CDR3 sequence is 14 residues long. The germline V and J ends were trimmed by 0 bases and 4 bases, with 11 bases remaining between them. The full variable domain, rest sourced from reference TRBV5-4 and TRBJ2-7, is ETGVTQSPTHLIKTRGQQVTLRCSSQSGHNTVSWYQQALGQGPQFIFQYYREEENGRGNFPPRFSGLQFPNYSSELNVNALELDDSALYLCASSLAGARYEQYFGPGTRLTVT.

The chain carries TRBV12-3 or TRBV12-4 and TRBJ1-2; D might be TRBD1 (6 bases). The ends were cut back, 6 bases at V and 3 bases at J, with 11 bases in the middle. There are 13 residues in the CDR3. The DNA of the CDR3 is TGTGCCAGCAGGTTGACAGGAGACTATGGCTACACCTTC. Encoded protein: CASRLTGDYGYTF.